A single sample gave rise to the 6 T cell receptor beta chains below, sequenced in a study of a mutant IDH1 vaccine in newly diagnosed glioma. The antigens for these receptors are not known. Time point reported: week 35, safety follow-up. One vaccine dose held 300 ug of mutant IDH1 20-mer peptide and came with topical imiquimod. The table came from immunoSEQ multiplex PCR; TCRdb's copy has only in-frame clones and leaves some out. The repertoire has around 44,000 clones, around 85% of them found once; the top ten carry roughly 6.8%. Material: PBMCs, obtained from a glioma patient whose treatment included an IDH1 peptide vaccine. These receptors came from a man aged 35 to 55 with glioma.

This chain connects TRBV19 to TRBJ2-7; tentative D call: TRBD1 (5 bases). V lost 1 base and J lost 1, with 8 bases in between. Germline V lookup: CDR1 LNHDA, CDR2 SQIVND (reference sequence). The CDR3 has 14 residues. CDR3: CASSIGQGSYEQYF. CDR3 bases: TGTGCCAGTAGTATAGGGCAGGGTTCCTACGAGCAGTACTTC.

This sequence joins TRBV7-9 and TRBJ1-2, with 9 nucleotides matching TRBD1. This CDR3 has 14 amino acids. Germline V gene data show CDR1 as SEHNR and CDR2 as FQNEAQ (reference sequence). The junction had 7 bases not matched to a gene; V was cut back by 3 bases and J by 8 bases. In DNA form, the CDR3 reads TGTGCCAGCAGCTTCGGGACAGGGTCGGGCGGCTACACCTTC. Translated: CASSFGTGSGGYTF.

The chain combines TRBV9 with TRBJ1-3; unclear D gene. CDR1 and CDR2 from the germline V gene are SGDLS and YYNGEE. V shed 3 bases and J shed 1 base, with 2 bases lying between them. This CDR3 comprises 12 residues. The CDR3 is CASSASGNTIYF. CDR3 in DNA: TGTGCCAGCAGCGCATCTGGAAACACCATATATTTT.

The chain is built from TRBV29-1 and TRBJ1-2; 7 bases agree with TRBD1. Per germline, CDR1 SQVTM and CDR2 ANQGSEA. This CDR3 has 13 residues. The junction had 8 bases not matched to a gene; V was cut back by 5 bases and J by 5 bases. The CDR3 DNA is TGCAGCGTTCGCTCGACAGGGCGTTATGGCTACACCTTC. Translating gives CSVRSTGRYGYTF.

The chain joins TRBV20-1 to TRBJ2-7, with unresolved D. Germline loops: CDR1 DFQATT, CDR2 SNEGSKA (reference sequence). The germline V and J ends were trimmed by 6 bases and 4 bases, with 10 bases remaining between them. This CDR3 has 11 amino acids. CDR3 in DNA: TGCAGTGCACCGGACGGATACGAGCAGTACTTC. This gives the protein CSAPDGYEQYF.

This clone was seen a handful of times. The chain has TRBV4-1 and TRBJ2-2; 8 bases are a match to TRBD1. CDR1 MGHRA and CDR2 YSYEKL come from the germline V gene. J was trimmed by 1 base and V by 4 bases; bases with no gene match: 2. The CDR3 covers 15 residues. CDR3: CASSPRGLNTGELFF. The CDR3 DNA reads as TGCGCCAGCAGCCCCAGGGGGCTGAACACCGGGGAGCTGTTTTTT.